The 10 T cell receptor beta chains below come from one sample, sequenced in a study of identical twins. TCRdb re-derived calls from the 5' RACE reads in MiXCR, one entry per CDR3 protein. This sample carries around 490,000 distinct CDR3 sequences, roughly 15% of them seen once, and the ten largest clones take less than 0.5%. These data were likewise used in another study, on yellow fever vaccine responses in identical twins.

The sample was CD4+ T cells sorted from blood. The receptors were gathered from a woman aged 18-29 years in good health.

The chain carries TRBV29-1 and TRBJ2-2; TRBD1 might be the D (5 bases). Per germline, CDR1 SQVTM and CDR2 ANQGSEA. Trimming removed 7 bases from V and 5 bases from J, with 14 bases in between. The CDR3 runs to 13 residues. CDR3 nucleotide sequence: TGCAGCGCTGAGGCCAGGGTAACCGGGGAGCTGTTTTTT. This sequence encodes CSAEARVTGELFF.

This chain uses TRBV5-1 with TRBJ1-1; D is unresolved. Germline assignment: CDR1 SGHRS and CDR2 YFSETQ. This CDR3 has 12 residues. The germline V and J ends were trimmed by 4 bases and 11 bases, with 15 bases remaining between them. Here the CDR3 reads CASSQEREVAFF. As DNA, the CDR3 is TGCGCCAGCAGCCAAGAACGGGAAGTGGCTTTCTTT.

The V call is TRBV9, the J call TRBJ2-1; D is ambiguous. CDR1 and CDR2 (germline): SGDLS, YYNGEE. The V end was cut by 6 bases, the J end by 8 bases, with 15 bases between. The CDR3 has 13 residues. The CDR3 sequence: CASNRDLGYEQFF. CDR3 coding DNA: TGTGCCAGCAACCGCGACCTCGGGTATGAGCAGTTCTTC.

The chain's CDR3 is CASSRPGVQDTQYF. The DNA of the CDR3 is TGCGCCAGCAGCCGACCCGGGGTTCAGGATACGCAGTATTTT. The chain couples TRBV4-1 to TRBJ2-3; possible D gene TRBD2, 5 bases. The V gene's germline CDR1 is MGHRA and CDR2 YSYEKL. The germline V and J ends were trimmed by 4 bases and 6 bases, with 14 bases remaining between them. The CDR3 contains 14 residues.

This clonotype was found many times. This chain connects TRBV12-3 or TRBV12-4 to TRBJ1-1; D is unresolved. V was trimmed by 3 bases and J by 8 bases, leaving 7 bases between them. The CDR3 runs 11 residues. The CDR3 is CASSFAQEAFF. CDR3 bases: TGTGCCAGCAGTTTTGCCCAGGAAGCTTTCTTT.

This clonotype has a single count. The CDR3 coding sequence is TGCGCCAGCAGCCAAGATGGTAGCGGATCAGATACGCAGTATTTT. Protein: CASSQDGSGSDTQYF. This rearrangement joins TRBV4-1 to TRBJ2-3; possibly TRBD2 for D (6 bases). V dropped 0 bases and J dropped 4 bases, with 11 bases sitting between them. Germline loops: CDR1 MGHRA, CDR2 YSYEKL. The CDR3 length is 15 residues.

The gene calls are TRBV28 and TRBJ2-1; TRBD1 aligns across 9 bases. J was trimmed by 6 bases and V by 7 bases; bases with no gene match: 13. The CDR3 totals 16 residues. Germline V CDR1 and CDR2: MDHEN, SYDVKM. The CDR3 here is CASKGWQGQGSNEQFF. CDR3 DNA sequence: TGTGCCAGCAAAGGTTGGCAGGGACAGGGCAGCAATGAGCAGTTCTTC.

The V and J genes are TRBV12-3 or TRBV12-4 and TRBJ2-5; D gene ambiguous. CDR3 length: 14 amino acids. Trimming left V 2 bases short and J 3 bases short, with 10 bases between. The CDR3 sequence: CASSLYHGEETQYF. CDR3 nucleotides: TGTGCCAGCAGTTTATATCACGGTGAAGAGACCCAGTACTTC.

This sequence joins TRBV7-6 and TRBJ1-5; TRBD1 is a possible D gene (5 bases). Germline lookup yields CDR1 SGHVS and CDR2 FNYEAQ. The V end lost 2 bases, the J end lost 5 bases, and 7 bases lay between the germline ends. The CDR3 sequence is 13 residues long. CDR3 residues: CASSLSGHQPQHF. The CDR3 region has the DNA TGTGCCAGCAGCTTATCGGGGCATCAGCCCCAGCATTTT.

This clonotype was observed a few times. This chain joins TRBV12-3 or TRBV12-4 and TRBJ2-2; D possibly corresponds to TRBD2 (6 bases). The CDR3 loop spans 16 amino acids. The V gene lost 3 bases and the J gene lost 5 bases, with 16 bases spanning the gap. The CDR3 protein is CASSFMVGGGTGELFF. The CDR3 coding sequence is TGTGCCAGCAGTTTTATGGTGGGGGGTGGAACCGGGGAGCTGTTTTTT.